This T cell receptor (beta chain) was recovered during a study of breast tumors, draining lymph nodes, adjacent tissues. Axillary draining lymph nodes of breast cancer patients supplied the node samples. TCRdb reprocessed the multiplex PCR reads with MiXCR, giving one entry per CDR3 protein. Of more than 200,000 distinct CDR3 sequences in the sample, roughly 30% were seen once. Germline V CDR1 and CDR2: SGHNT, YYREEE (reference sequence). This CDR3 has 14 residues. The J gene is TRBJ2-3, the V gene TRBV5-4, with D possibly being TRBD2 (6 bases). The source is a female donor with breast cancer. Some clones in this sample may be carry-over from other donors' samples. The specimen was axillary lymph node tissue. The CDR3 DNA sequence: TGTGCTAGCGGCCCGGACCCAAACACAGATACGCAGTATTTT. Protein sequence: CASGPDPNTDTQYF.